This T cell receptor (beta chain) is from a study of shared clonotypes between healthy human individuals. This CDR3 comprises 15 residues. In germline, CDR1 is SEHNR, CDR2 FQNEAQ (reference sequence). V was pared by 2 bases and J by 3 bases, with 8 bases between. Naive CD8 cells lacked CD45RO, underwent positive selection for CCR7 and left out terminally differentiated effector memory CD45RA+ cells. Libraries were prepared by immunoSEQ multiplex PCR; TCRdb keeps only in-frame clonotypes and omits some of them. Of 2 million or so clones listed, approximately 95% are singletons. The clonotype was recovered from a man aged 18 to 30 in good health. The rearrangement joins TRBV7-9 to TRBJ2-6; possible D gene TRBD2, 6 bases. The sequenced sample was naive CD8+ T cells sorted from blood. CDR3 sequence reads: CASSLLARGANVLTF. The CDR3 DNA reads TGTGCCAGCAGCTTACTAGCGCGTGGGGCCAACGTCCTGACTTTC.